The 20 T cell receptor beta chains reported below all come from one sample, sequenced in a study of blood T cells in healthy people across ages. A second PCR, run for about 7 to 11 cycles, used a sample-barcoded 5' primer plus a J-beta primer mix. TCRdb reanalysed the 5' RACE reads using MiXCR and keeps one entry per CDR3 protein. The table includes 1.5 million to 2 million distinct CDR3 sequences, 28% detected once. Sequencing used blood. The receptors shown here come from a woman younger than 45 in good health.

The chain uses TRBV5-1 and TRBJ2-5, with D maybe TRBD1 (5 bases). The CDR3 is 15 residues long. Germline assignment: CDR1 SGHRS and CDR2 YFSETQ. V lost 5 bases and J 4 bases, leaving 18 bases between the germline ends. CDR3 DNA: TGCGCCAGCAGTCGTGACAGCGACGTAAGAGAGACCCAGTACTTC. This gives the protein CASSRDSDVRETQYF. The full variable domain, completed using reference TRBV5-1 and TRBJ2-5, is KAGVTQTPRYLIKTRGQQVTLSCSPISGHRSVSWYQQTPGQGLQFLFEYFSETQRNKGNFPGRFSGRQFSNSRSEMNVSTLELGDSALYLCASSRDSDVRETQYFGPGTRLLVL.

This clonotype was observed a handful of times. This sequence joins TRBV5-1 and TRBJ2-5; 8 nucleotides line up with TRBD1. V shed 2 bases, J shed 2 bases, and the junction held 5 bases outside the gene matches. This CDR3 region has 15 residues. CDR1 and CDR2 from the germline V gene are SGHRS and YFSETQ. CDR3 loop: CASSLLGQGQETQYF. The CDR3 region has the DNA TGCGCCAGCAGCTTATTAGGACAGGGTCAAGAGACCCAGTACTTC.

CDR3 coding DNA: TGTGCCAGCAGTACACGACGGGAGAGGGATGGGCAGTTCTTC. Protein: CASSTRRERDGQFF. This chain connects TRBV12-3 or TRBV12-4 to TRBJ2-1, with D possibly being TRBD2 (6 bases). The length of the CDR3 is 14 residues. Trimming shortened V by 5 bases and J by 12 bases, and 20 bases separated the two germline ends.

In this sample, this clonotype turned up a few times. This chain links TRBV12-3 or TRBV12-4 with TRBJ1-5; D perhaps matches TRBD1 (5 bases). The CDR3 is 16 amino acids. The ends were cut back, 3 bases at V and 1 base at J, with 13 bases in the middle. The CDR3 protein is CASSFRGVDSNQPQHF. CDR3 nucleotides: TGTGCCAGCAGTTTCCGGGGGGTCGACAGCAATCAGCCCCAGCATTTT.

This clonotype showed up just a few times. The chain joins TRBV5-1 to TRBJ2-2; tentative D call: TRBD1 (6 bases). Germline assignment: CDR1 SGHRS and CDR2 YFSETQ. The CDR3 is made up of 14 amino acids. V shed 2 bases and J shed 7 bases, with 12 bases lying between them. The CDR3 DNA reads TGCGCCAGCAGCTTTACAGGGATCGACGGGGAGCTGTTTTTT. Translated, it gives CASSFTGIDGELFF.

The chain is built from TRBV5-1 and TRBJ2-7, with TRBD1 matching 7 bases. The V segment lost 3 bases and the J segment 1 base; nucleotides outside the gene matches: 10. Germline V CDR1 and CDR2: SGHRS, YFSETQ. The CDR3 has 16 residues. DNA for the CDR3: TGCGCCAGCAGCTCCTCCCTGACAGGGCCGTCCTACGAGCAGTACTTC. The encoded protein is CASSSSLTGPSYEQYF. The full variable domain, in which reference TRBV5-1 and TRBJ2-7 provide the parts outside the CDR3, is KAGVTQTPRYLIKTRGQQVTLSCSPISGHRSVSWYQQTPGQGLQFLFEYFSETQRNKGNFPGRFSGRQFSNSRSEMNVSTLELGDSALYLCASSSSLTGPSYEQYFGPGTRLTVT.

This clonotype was counted only a few times. One end of the junction is discordant with germline, which a read error may explain. This sequence joins TRBV11-2 and TRBJ2-5; D is possibly TRBD1 (5 bases). Germline values: CDR1 SGHAT, CDR2 FQNNGV. The CDR3 has 14 amino acids. The chain's CDR3 is CVSSHHLTGETQYF. The DNA for the CDR3 is TGTGTCAGCAGCCACCACCTTACAGGAGAGACCCAGTACTTC.

Concerning this clonotype: A much larger clonotype is one base distant, so this may be a read error. The rearrangement joins TRBV28 to TRBJ2-5; TRBD1 might be the D (6 bases). The CDR3 extends over 12 amino acids. Germline CDR1 MDHEN, CDR2 SYDVKM. DNA for the CDR3: TGTGTCAGCAGTCAGCAGACAGGCCCAAGGTACTTC. It encodes CVSSQQTGPRYF. Supplemented by reference TRBV28 and TRBJ2-5, the full variable domain reads DVKVTQSSRYLVKRTGEKVFLECVQDMDHENMFWYRQDPGLGLRLIYFSYDVKMKEKGDIPEGYSVSREKKERFSLILESASTNQTSMYLCVSSQQTGPRYFGPGTRLLVL.

The DNA of the CDR3 is TGTGCCAGCAGTGGAGCGGGGGCCTTCACAGATACGCAGTATTTT. This encodes CASSGAGAFTDTQYF. V usage is TRBV28 and J usage is TRBJ2-3; 8 bases map to TRBD2. The CDR3 is 15 amino acids. The germline CDR1 and CDR2 sequences are MDHEN and SYDVKM. Trimming cost V 5 bases and J 2 bases; bases outside gene matches: 6.

To note about this clonotype: The junction departs from the called germline gene at one end, perhaps through a read error. The V call is TRBV11-2, the J call TRBJ2-7; no definite D call. This CDR3 is built from 15 residues. The germline V gene has CDR1 SGHAT and CDR2 FQNNGV. The CDR3 bases are TGTGTCAGCAGCAATCGACACGGCTACCACTGGGAGCAGTACTTC. It is translated as CVSSNRHGYHWEQYF.

This clonotype was found once. The V gene is TRBV3-1, the J gene TRBJ2-2; 13 positions agree with TRBD2. There are 16 residues in the CDR3. Germline-derived CDR1 and CDR2 are LGHDT and YNNKEL (reference sequence). J gave up 5 bases and V 1 base, and 1 base lay outside the gene matches. The CDR3 is CASSQGTSGGTGELFF. The CDR3 coding sequence is TGTGCCAGCAGCCAAGGGACTAGCGGGGGTACCGGGGAGCTGTTTTTT.

V usage is TRBV20-1 and J usage is TRBJ1-3; unclear D gene. The CDR3 totals 14 residues. Trimming stripped 3 bases from V and 0 bases from J, with 9 bases between. Germline CDR1 and CDR2: DFQATT and SNEGSKA (reference sequence). The CDR3 here is CSARTGSSGNTIYF. CDR3 nucleotide sequence: TGCAGTGCTAGGACCGGGAGCTCTGGAAACACCATATATTTT.

In its sample, this clonotype was seen a few times. The chain couples TRBV2 to TRBJ2-5; D is ambiguous. Germline V gene lookup returns CDR1 SNHLY and CDR2 FYNNEI. The CDR3 spans 15 residues. Trimming took off 6 bases at V and 11 bases at J, with 25 bases between the two ends. CDR3 nucleotides: TGTGCCAGCAGCTCGGCCTTTCGTGATATCGAGGAGCAGTACTTC. This encodes CASSSAFRDIEEQYF.

This clonotype was detected many times. V usage is TRBV20-1 and J usage is TRBJ2-1; 8 bases fit TRBD2. This CDR3 has 12 residues. J lost 8 bases, V lost 8 bases, and 8 bases had no gene match. CDR1 and CDR2 (germline): DFQATT, SNEGSKA (reference sequence). The CDR3 nucleotides read TGCAGTCCCGACGGGGGGGTAGATGAGCAGTTCTTC. Residues: CSPDGGVDEQFF.

This rearrangement joins TRBV5-1 to TRBJ1-2, with 9 bases that match TRBD1. CDR1 is SGHRS, CDR2 YFSETQ, per germline. CDR3 size: 14 residues. V lost 5 bases to trimming and J lost 8 bases; unmatched junction nucleotides: 10. The CDR3 region has the DNA TGCGCCAGCAGACCCGGACAGGGGAACGAAGGCTACACCTTC. Translation: CASRPGQGNEGYTF.

The rearrangement joins TRBV27 to TRBJ2-7; D is undetermined. The germline V gene has CDR1 MNHEY and CDR2 SMNVEV (reference sequence). Trimming shortened V by 3 bases and J by 6 bases, and 12 bases separated the two germline ends. The CDR3 is 13 amino acids. This chain's CDR3 is CASSFSSRREQYF. The CDR3, as DNA: TGTGCCAGCAGTTTTAGCAGCCGCCGCGAGCAGTACTTC.

The V and J genes are TRBV2 and TRBJ2-1, with TRBD2 identical over 8 bases. The CDR3 extends over 14 amino acids. The germline CDR1 and CDR2 sequences are SNHLY and FYNNEI. The V gene end was trimmed by 7 bases and the J gene end by 3 bases; junction bases not matched to a gene: 5. This CDR3 is CASKRLAGYNEQFF. CDR3 bases: TGTGCCAGCAAGAGGCTAGCGGGCTACAATGAGCAGTTCTTC.

Turning to this clonotype: A clone one base away is much larger, so this may be a read error. CDR3 loop: CASSQATGWEETQYF. The DNA of the CDR3 is TGTGCCAGCAGCCAAGCGACAGGGTGGGAAGAGACCCAGTACTTC. This rearrangement joins TRBV3-1 to TRBJ2-7; 7 bases are shared with TRBD1. The end of the DNA fits TRBJ2-5 better, so the J call may be wrong. There are 15 residues in the CDR3. The germline gives CDR1 LGHDT, CDR2 YNNKEL (reference sequence).

This clonotype was observed a few times. The V and J genes are TRBV5-1 and TRBJ1-6; tentatively, D is TRBD1 (5 bases). The CDR3 extends over 16 amino acids. In germline, CDR1 is SGHRS, CDR2 YFSETQ. V lost 0 bases, J lost 7 bases, and 14 bases lay in between. The CDR3 nucleotides are TGCGCCAGCAGCTTGGCAAGGGGACGTAGAAATTCACCCCTCCACTTT. Translating gives CASSLARGRRNSPLHF.

This clonotype was seen only once. The chain carries TRBV2 and TRBJ2-4, with D unresolved. CDR3 length equals 15 residues. V was pared by 7 bases and J by 0 bases, with 13 bases between. Germline lookup yields CDR1 SNHLY and CDR2 FYNNEI. The CDR3 spells CASTPVAVAKNIQYF. CDR3 in DNA: TGTGCCAGCACCCCAGTGGCAGTAGCCAAAAACATTCAGTACTTC.